Below, 26 T cell receptor beta chains from the same sample are listed, as sequenced in a study of T-cell reconstitution after alpha-beta-depleted transplantation in children. During its preparation, the TCRbeta library received unique molecular identifiers. TCRdb re-called the PCR reads through MiXCR, storing one row per CDR3 protein. The sample holds roughly 220,000 distinct CDR3 sequences; around 12% are singletons and the top ten take roughly 2.8%. Sequencing was performed on PBMCs from the stem cell graft donor, taken from the stem cell graft. These TCRs come from a human donor who donated a stem cell graft to a child with acute lymphoblastic leukemia.

This clonotype occurred many times. The rearrangement links TRBV5-1 to TRBJ1-1; maybe TRBD1 (5 bases). V lost 3 bases and J lost 9, with 9 bases in between. Germline assignment: CDR1 SGHRS and CDR2 YFSETQ. The CDR3 covers 11 residues. The CDR3 loop reads CASSWGTQAFF. CDR3 nucleotide sequence: TGCGCCAGCAGCTGGGGGACCCAAGCTTTCTTT.

This clonotype was picked up many times. The chain is built from TRBV12-3 or TRBV12-4 and TRBJ1-1; D remains unclear. The V gene lost 10 bases and the J gene lost 4 bases, with 16 bases spanning the gap. The CDR3 is made up of 13 amino acids. The CDR3 protein is CATIPGAGTEAFF. The DNA of the CDR3 is TGTGCCACCATACCGGGAGCAGGCACTGAAGCTTTCTTT.

This clonotype appeared many times. The rearrangement links TRBV7-9 to TRBJ1-6; TRBD1 might be the D (5 bases). The CDR3 covers 15 residues. V lost 6 bases, J lost 10 bases, and 19 bases lay in between. The V gene's germline CDR1 is SEHNR and CDR2 FQNEAQ (reference sequence). The CDR3 region has the DNA TGTGCCAGCAGTAACCCGGCAGGGAGAGGCTCACCCCTCCACTTT. Protein product: CASSNPAGRGSPLHF.

This clonotype was observed a few times. This chain links TRBV6-6 with TRBJ2-3; weak D call: TRBD2 (6 bases). V shed 4 bases and J shed 6 bases, with 11 bases lying between them. Germline V gene sequence: CDR1 MNHNY, CDR2 SVGAGI (reference sequence). CDR3 length: 13 residues. The chain's CDR3 is CASSSGVRDTQYF. Written as DNA, the CDR3 is TGTGCCAGCAGTTCGGGAGTTCGGGATACGCAGTATTTT.

This clonotype was seen at least ten times. The chain links TRBV12-3 or TRBV12-4 to TRBJ1-1; TRBD1 matches at 7 bases. This CDR3 region has 14 residues. After removal of 7 bases from V and 1 base from J, the junction contained 6 bases not matched to a gene. This chain's CDR3 is CASNSGTENTEAFF. As DNA, the CDR3 is TGTGCCAGCAACTCCGGGACAGAGAACACTGAAGCTTTCTTT.

The V and J genes are TRBV24-1 and TRBJ2-1, with a possible D match to TRBD2 (5 bases). The CDR3 is made up of 12 amino acids. Germline-derived CDR1 and CDR2 are KGHDR and SFDVKD. V was cut by 5 bases and J by 10 bases, with 11 bases left in between. CDR3 nucleotides: TGTGCCACCAGTGTGTCGAGAGGGGAGCAGTTCTTC. Protein product: CATSVSRGEQFF.

This clonotype was picked up many times. The chain couples TRBV28 to TRBJ2-3; TRBD2 aligns across 14 bases. V dropped 3 bases and J dropped 0; count of bases not matched to a gene: 11. The CDR3 spans 20 residues. Germline lookup yields CDR1 MDHEN and CDR2 SYDVKM. CDR3 protein: CASSFSPGLAGGTSTDTQYF. The CDR3 coding sequence is TGTGCCAGCAGTTTCAGTCCCGGACTAGCGGGGGGTACCAGCACAGATACGCAGTATTTT.

This clonotype was seen ten or more times. V gene TRBV5-5 combines with J gene TRBJ2-1, with a possible D match to TRBD2 (6 bases). V was clipped by 6 bases and J by 0 bases, with 13 bases between them. This CDR3 comprises 15 residues. Germline V CDR1 and CDR2: SGHKS, YYEKEE (reference sequence). The chain's CDR3 is CASIVGGSSYNEQFF. CDR3 DNA sequence: TGTGCCAGCATCGTGGGAGGTAGCTCCTACAATGAGCAGTTCTTC.

This clonotype showed up many times. The J gene is TRBJ2-7, the V gene TRBV20-1; 7 bases are shared with TRBD2. With 6 bases clipped from V and 2 bases from J, the junction kept 4 bases outside the gene matches. Per germline, CDR1 DFQATT and CDR2 SNEGSKA (reference sequence). This CDR3 spans 12 amino acids. In DNA, the CDR3 is TGCAGTGCGTTAGCGGGCCCCTACGAGCAGTACTTC. Translation gives CSALAGPYEQYF.

This clonotype was counted many times. J is TRBJ2-4 and V is TRBV6-6, with 8 bases matching TRBD2. From germline, CDR1 is MNHNY and CDR2 SVGAGI (reference sequence). Trimming removed 5 bases from V and 7 bases from J; junction bases left unmatched: 4. There are 13 residues in the CDR3. Here the CDR3 reads CASSRGGSNIQYF. The CDR3 DNA sequence: TGTGCCAGCAGTCGGGGGGGCTCCAACATTCAGTACTTC.

The chain uses TRBV5-4 and TRBJ2-5; 7 positions match TRBD2. The length of the CDR3 is 14 residues. CDR1 and CDR2 (germline): SGHNT, YYREEE (reference sequence). Losses at the gene ends were 2 bases for V and 5 bases for J; bases not matched to a gene: 6. CDR3 residues: CASSFKGGSETQYF. The CDR3 DNA reads TGTGCCAGCAGCTTCAAGGGCGGGAGTGAGACCCAGTACTTC.

This clonotype was picked up many times. The V gene is TRBV6-1, the J gene TRBJ1-5, with 11 bases aligning to TRBD1. J was trimmed by 4 bases and V by 6 bases; bases with no gene match: 8. CDR1 and CDR2 (germline): MNHNS, SASEGT. The CDR3 runs 16 residues. The CDR3 region has the DNA TGTGCCAGCAGCCCGCCCGGACAGGGGGCGAATCAGCCCCAGCATTTT. Amino acid sequence: CASSPPGQGANQPQHF.

This clonotype was seen many times. The rearrangement uses TRBV19 and TRBJ2-1, with 10 positions matching TRBD2. The CDR3 consists of 15 residues. Germline CDR1 is LNHDA and CDR2 is SQIVND (reference sequence). V was clipped by 4 bases and J by 3 bases; unmatched bases: 3. The CDR3 protein is CASSTVAGGYNEQFF. Written as DNA, the CDR3 is TGTGCCAGTAGTACGGTAGCGGGGGGCTACAATGAGCAGTTCTTC.

CDR3 loop: CASIPSKVSGANVLTF. CDR3 nucleotide sequence: TGTGCCAGCATTCCCTCAAAGGTCTCTGGGGCCAACGTCCTGACTTTC. V gene TRBV6-1 combines with J gene TRBJ2-6; D uncertain. CDR3 size: 16 residues. V was clipped by 7 bases and J by 0 bases, with 13 bases between them. Looked up from germline, CDR1 is MNHNS and CDR2 is SASEGT.

There are many counts of this clonotype. This CDR3 is CASSYSTSYEQYF. CDR3 nucleotides: TGTGCCAGCAGTTATTCTACCAGTTACGAGCAGTACTTC. V is TRBV28 and J is TRBJ2-7; D is ambiguous. Germline-derived CDR1 and CDR2 are MDHEN and SYDVKM. V was shortened by 4 bases and J by 4 bases, with 11 bases between the two germline ends. There are 13 residues in the CDR3. The variable domain in full, with the rest retrieved from reference TRBV28 and TRBJ2-7, is DVKVTQSSRYLVKRTGEKVFLECVQDMDHENMFWYRQDPGLGLRLIYFSYDVKMKEKGDIPEGYSVSREKKERFSLILESASTNQTSMYLCASSYSTSYEQYFGPGTRLTVT.

This clonotype was seen many times. V usage is TRBV20-1 and J usage is TRBJ1-1, with a tentative D call TRBD1 (6 bases). Trimming took 7 bases from V and 6 from J, leaving 18 bases between them. The CDR3 totals 13 residues. The germline V gene has CDR1 DFQATT and CDR2 SNEGSKA (reference sequence). In DNA form, the CDR3 reads TGCAGTGTTAAAAAGGGGGGGATTCCTGAAGCTTTCTTT. This sequence encodes CSVKKGGIPEAFF.

This clonotype was counted between two and nine times. The J gene is TRBJ2-2, the V gene TRBV6-1, with D hard to call. The V gene lost 8 bases and the J gene lost 3 bases, with 7 bases spanning the gap. Germline V CDR1 and CDR2: MNHNS, SASEGT. There are 12 residues in the CDR3. CDR3 residues: CASQSYTGELFF. The CDR3, as DNA: TGTGCCAGCCAGTCGTACACCGGGGAGCTGTTTTTT.

This clonotype occurred many times. The gene calls are TRBV5-8 and TRBJ2-5; 7 nucleotides match TRBD1. The CDR3 has 13 amino acids. Germline CDR1 SGHTS, CDR2 YDEGEE. Trimming cost V 3 bases and J 4 bases; bases outside gene matches: 3. Here the CDR3 DNA reads TGTGCCAGCAGCTGGGCAGGGGGAGAGACCCAGTACTTC. Translated, it gives CASSWAGGETQYF.

This clonotype was seen many times. V gene TRBV5-1 combines with J gene TRBJ1-3; no clear D gene. This CDR3 spans 16 amino acids. Germline CDR1 reads SGHRS; CDR2 reads YFSETQ. Between the trimmed V and J ends, which lost 0 bases and 0 bases, there was a span of 10 bases. The CDR3 DNA sequence: TGCGCCAGCAGCTTGGTGACCCCATTCTCTGGAAACACCATATATTTT. Translation gives CASSLVTPFSGNTIYF.

This clonotype was detected ten times or more. The V gene is TRBV29-1, the J gene TRBJ2-3; perhaps D is TRBD1 or TRBD2 (5 bases each). The CDR3 is made up of 13 amino acids. Trimming cost V 7 bases and J 2 bases, with 13 bases left between them. Germline V gene data show CDR1 as SQVTM and CDR2 as ANQGSEA. In DNA form, the CDR3 reads TGCAGCGCCGAGGGGCAAGACACAGATACGCAGTATTTT. Encoded protein: CSAEGQDTDTQYF.

The table lists this clonotype with many counts. The rearrangement links TRBV29-1 to TRBJ1-2; 9 positions match TRBD1. This CDR3 comprises 14 residues. CDR1 and CDR2 (germline): SQVTM, ANQGSEA. With V trimmed by 2 bases and J by 6 bases, 7 bases remained unmatched. CDR3 nucleotide sequence: TGCAGCGTTGAAAGTCGGGGGGACAGGGATGGCTACACCTTC. As protein: CSVESRGDRDGYTF.

This clonotype came up a few times. CDR3 DNA: TGTGCCAGCAGTCCTCCGGGGGTTAACTATGGCTACACCTTC. Its protein product is CASSPPGVNYGYTF. The rearrangement uses TRBV12-3 or TRBV12-4 and TRBJ1-2, with TRBD1 as a possible D gene (5 bases). Trimming removed 5 bases at V and 1 base at J, with 11 bases between. CDR3 length: 14 amino acids.

This clonotype was seen repeatedly, ten times or more. V gene TRBV4-1 combines with J gene TRBJ2-1; no reliable D call. CDR1 MGHRA and CDR2 YSYEKL come from the germline V gene. Trimming removed 4 bases at V and 2 bases at J, with 12 bases between. This CDR3 has 15 amino acids. DNA of the CDR3: TGCGCCAGCAGCCCCTCTAGTAATACCTACAATGAGCAGTTCTTC. The encoded protein is CASSPSSNTYNEQFF.

This clonotype was observed at least ten times. This chain links TRBV9 with TRBJ2-2, with 11 bases matching TRBD1. The CDR3 runs 15 residues. V trimming: 3 bases; J trimming: 7 bases; junction bases outside the gene matches: 5. Per germline, CDR1 SGDLS and CDR2 YYNGEE. The CDR3 here is CASSGRTGGLGELFF. The DNA of the CDR3 is TGTGCCAGCAGCGGGAGGACAGGGGGCCTCGGGGAGCTGTTTTTT.

In its sample, this clonotype was seen a few times. The chain carries TRBV10-3 and TRBJ2-5, with 14 bases fitting TRBD2. The germline CDR1 and CDR2 sequences are ENHRY and SYGVKD. The CDR3 totals 18 residues. V was clipped by 10 bases and J by 5 bases; unmatched bases: 18. The CDR3 here is CASGLSPGTSGSRETQYF. CDR3 in DNA: TGTGCCAGCGGCCTATCGCCGGGGACTAGCGGGAGTAGGGAGACCCAGTACTTC.

This clonotype has ten or more counts. This sequence joins TRBV5-1 and TRBJ2-1; unclear D gene. CDR3 length equals 14 residues. In germline, CDR1 is SGHRS, CDR2 YFSETQ. With 0 bases removed from V and 6 bases from J, the gap between germline ends came to 10 bases. The CDR3 sequence: CASSLGTGANEQFF. The CDR3 DNA follows: TGCGCCAGCAGCTTGGGAACCGGAGCCAATGAGCAGTTCTTC. The variable domain in full, with the rest retrieved from reference TRBV5-1 and TRBJ2-1, is KAGVTQTPRYLIKTRGQQVTLSCSPISGHRSVSWYQQTPGQGLQFLFEYFSETQRNKGNFPGRFSGRQFSNSRSEMNVSTLELGDSALYLCASSLGTGANEQFFGPGTRLTVL.